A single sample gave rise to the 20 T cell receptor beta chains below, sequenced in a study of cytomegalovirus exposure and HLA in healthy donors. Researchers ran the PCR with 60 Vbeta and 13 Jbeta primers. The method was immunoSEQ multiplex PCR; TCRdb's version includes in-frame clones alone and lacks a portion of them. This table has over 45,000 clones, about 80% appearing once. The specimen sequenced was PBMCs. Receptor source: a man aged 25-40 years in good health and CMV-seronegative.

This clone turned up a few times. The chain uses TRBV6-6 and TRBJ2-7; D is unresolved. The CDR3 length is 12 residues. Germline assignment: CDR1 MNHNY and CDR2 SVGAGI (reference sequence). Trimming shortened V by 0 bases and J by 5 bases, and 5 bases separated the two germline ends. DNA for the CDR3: TGTGCCAGCAGTTACTCCCCCAACGAGCAGTACTTC. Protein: CASSYSPNEQYF.

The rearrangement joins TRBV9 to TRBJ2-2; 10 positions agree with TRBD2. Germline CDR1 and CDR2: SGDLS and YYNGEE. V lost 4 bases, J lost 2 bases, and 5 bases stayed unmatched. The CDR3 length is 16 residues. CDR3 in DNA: TGTGCCAGCAGCCTGGGACTAGCGCACAACACCGGGGAGCTGTTTTTT. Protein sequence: CASSLGLAHNTGELFF. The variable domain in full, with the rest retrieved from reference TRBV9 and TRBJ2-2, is DSGVTQTPKHLITATGQRVTLRCSPRSGDLSVYWYQQSLDQGLQFLIQYYNGEERAKGNILERFSAQQFPDLHSELNLSSLELGDSALYFCASSLGLAHNTGELFFGEGSRLTVL.

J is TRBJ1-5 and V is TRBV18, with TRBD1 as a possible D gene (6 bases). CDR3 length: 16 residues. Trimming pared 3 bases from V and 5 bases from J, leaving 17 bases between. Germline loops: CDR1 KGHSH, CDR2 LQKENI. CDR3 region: CASSPSTGPVDQPQHF. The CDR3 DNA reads TGTGCCAGCTCACCGTCGACAGGCCCTGTGGATCAGCCCCAGCATTTT.

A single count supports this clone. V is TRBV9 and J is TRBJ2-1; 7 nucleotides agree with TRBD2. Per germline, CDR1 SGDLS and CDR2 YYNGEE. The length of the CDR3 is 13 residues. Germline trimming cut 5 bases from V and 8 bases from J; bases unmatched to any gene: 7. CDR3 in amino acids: CASSGLGFDEQFF. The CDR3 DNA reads TGTGCCAGCAGTGGACTAGGGTTCGATGAGCAGTTCTTC.

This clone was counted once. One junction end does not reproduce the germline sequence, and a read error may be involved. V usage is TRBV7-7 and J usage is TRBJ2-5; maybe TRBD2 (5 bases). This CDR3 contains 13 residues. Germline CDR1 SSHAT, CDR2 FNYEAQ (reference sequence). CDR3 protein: CASSPTGEETQYF. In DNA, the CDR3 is TGTGCTAGCAGTCCGACTGGGGAGGAGACCCAGTACTTC. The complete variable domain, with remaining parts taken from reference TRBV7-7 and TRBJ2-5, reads GAGVSQSPRYKVTKRGQDVTLRCDPISSHATLYWYQQALGQGPEFLTYFNYEAQPDKSGLPSDRFSAERPEGSISTLTIQRTEQRDSAMYRCASSPTGEETQYFGPGTRLLVL.

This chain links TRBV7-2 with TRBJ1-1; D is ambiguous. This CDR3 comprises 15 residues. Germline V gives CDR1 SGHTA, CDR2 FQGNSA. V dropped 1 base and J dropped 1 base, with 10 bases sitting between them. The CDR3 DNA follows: TGTGCCAGCAGCTTAGACAGAGTCCGGAACACTGAAGCTTTCTTT. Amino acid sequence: CASSLDRVRNTEAFF.

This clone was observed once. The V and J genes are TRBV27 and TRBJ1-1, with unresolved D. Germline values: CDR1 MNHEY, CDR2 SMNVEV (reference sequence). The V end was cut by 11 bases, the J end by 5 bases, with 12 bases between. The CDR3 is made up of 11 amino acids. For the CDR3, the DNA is TGTGCCGCCTTGAGAGGTACTGAAGCTTTCTTT. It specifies CAALRGTEAFF.

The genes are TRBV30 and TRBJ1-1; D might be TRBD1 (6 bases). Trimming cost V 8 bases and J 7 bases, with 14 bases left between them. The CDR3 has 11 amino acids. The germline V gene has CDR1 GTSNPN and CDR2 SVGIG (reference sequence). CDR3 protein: CARYQGNEAFF. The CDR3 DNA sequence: TGTGCCCGATACCAGGGGAATGAAGCTTTCTTT.

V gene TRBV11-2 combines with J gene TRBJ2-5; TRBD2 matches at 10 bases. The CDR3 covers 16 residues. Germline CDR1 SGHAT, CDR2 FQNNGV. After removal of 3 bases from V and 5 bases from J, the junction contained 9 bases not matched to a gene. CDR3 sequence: CASSFGASGSQETQYF. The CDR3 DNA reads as TGTGCCAGCAGCTTCGGTGCTAGCGGGAGCCAGGAGACCCAGTACTTC.

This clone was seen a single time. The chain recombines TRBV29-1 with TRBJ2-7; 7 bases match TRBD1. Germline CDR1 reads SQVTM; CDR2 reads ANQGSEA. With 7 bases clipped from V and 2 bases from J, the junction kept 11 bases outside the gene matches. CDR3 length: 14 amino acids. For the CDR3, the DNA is TGCAGCGCTATGAAACCGGGACAGCCCTACGAGCAGTACTTC. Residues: CSAMKPGQPYEQYF.

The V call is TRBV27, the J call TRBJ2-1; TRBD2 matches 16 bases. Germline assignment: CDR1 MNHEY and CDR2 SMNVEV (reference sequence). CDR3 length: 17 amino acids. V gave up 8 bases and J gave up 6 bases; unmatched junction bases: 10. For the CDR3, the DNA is TGTGCCAGCTCCCAGGGGACTAGCGGGGGGGCAGGCAATGAGCAGTTCTTC. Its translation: CASSQGTSGGAGNEQFF.

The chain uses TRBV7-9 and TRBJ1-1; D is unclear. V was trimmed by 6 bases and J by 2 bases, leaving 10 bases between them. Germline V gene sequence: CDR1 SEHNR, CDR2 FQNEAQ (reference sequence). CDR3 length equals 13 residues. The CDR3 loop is CASSKTFNTEAFF. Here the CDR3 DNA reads TGTGCCAGCAGTAAAACATTCAACACTGAAGCTTTCTTT.

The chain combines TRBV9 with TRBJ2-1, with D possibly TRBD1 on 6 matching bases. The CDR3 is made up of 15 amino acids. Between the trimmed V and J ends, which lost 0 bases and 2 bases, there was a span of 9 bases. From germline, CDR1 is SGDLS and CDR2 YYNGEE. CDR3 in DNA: TGTGCCAGCAGCGTAGAGACAGGCGCCTACAATGAGCAGTTCTTC. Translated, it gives CASSVETGAYNEQFF.

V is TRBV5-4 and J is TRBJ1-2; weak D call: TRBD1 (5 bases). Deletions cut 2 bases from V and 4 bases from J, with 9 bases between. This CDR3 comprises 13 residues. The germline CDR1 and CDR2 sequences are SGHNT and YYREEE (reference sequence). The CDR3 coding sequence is TGTGCCAGCAGCTTAAGACAGTTCTATGGCTACACCTTC. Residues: CASSLRQFYGYTF.

As DNA, the CDR3 is TGTGCCAGCAGCTTAGCGCTCGCGGGAAATACGCAGTATTTT. Translated: CASSLALAGNTQYF. The chain couples TRBV7-2 to TRBJ2-3; TRBD2 is a possible D gene (6 bases). V was clipped by 0 bases and J by 7 bases, with 11 bases between them. The CDR3 is 14 residues long. Germline CDR1 is SGHTA and CDR2 is FQGNSA.

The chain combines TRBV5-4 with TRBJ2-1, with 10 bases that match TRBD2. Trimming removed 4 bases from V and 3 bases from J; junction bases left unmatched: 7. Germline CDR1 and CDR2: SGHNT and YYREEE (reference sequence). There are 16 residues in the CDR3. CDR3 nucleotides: TGTGCCAGCAGCGCGAGGCTAGCGGGAGACTACAATGAGCAGTTCTTC. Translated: CASSARLAGDYNEQFF.

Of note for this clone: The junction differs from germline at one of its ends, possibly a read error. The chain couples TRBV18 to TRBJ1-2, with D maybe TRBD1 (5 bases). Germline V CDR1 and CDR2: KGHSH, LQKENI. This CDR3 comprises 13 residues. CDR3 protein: CASTPGQDYGYTF. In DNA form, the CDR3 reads TGTGCCAGCACACCGGGGCAGGACTATGGCTACACCTTC.

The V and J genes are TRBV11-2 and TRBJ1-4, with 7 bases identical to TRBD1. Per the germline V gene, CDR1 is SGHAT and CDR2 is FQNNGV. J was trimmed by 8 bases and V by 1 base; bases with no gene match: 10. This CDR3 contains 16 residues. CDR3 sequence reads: CASSLGLQGIREKLFF. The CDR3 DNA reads TGTGCCAGCAGCTTAGGTTTACAGGGGATTAGAGAAAAACTGTTTTTT. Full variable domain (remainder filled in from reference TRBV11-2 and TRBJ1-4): EAGVAQSPRYKIIEKRQSVAFWCNPISGHATLYWYQQILGQGPKLLIQFQNNGVVDDSQLPKDRFSAERLKGVDSTLKIQPAKLEDSAVYLCASSLGLQGIREKLFFGSGTQLSVL.

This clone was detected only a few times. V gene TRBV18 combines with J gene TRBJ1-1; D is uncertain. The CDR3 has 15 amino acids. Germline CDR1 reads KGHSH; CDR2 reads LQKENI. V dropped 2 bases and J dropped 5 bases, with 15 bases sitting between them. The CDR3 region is CASSPGGSGLTEAFF. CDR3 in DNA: TGTGCCAGCTCACCAGGAGGCTCCGGGTTGACTGAAGCTTTCTTT.

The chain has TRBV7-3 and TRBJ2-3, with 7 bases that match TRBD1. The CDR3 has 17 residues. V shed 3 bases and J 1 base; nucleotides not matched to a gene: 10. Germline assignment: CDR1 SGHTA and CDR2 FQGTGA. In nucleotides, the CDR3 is TGTGCCAGCAGCTTGATAGAGGGGGCCGGGGGCACAGATACGCAGTATTTT. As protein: CASSLIEGAGGTDTQYF. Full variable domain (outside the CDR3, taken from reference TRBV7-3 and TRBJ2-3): GAGVSQTPSNKVTEKGKYVELRCDPISGHTALYWYRQSLGQGPEFLIYFQGTGAADDSGLPNDRFFAVRPEGSVSTLKIQRTERGDSAVYLCASSLIEGAGGTDTQYFGPGTRLTVL.